The 21 T cell receptor beta chains listed next were all sequenced from one sample in a study of radiotherapy plus CTLA-4 blockade in lung cancer. Libraries were prepared by immunoSEQ multiplex PCR; TCRdb keeps only in-frame clonotypes and omits some of them. The sample contains 65,000 to 90,000 clones, approximately 86% of which appear only once. This material consisted of peripheral blood, taken from a patient treated with radiotherapy plus ipilimumab. The origin of the receptors is a human donor with non-small cell lung cancer who had stable disease on radiotherapy plus ipilimumab.

The chain joins TRBV11-3 to TRBJ2-7, with 11 bases matching TRBD2. Germline trimming cut 5 bases from V and 2 bases from J; bases unmatched to any gene: 8. The CDR3 length is 16 residues. Germline CDR1 is SGHNT and CDR2 is YENEEA. In DNA, the CDR3 is TGTGCCAGCAGCCCCCACGGGACTAGCGGAGCCTACGAGCAGTACTTC. This gives the protein CASSPHGTSGAYEQYF. Variable domain in full (rest from reference TRBV11-3 and TRBJ2-7): EAGVVQSPRYKIIEKKQPVAFWCNPISGHNTLYWYLQNLGQGPELLIRYENEEAVDDSQLPKDRFSAERLKGVDSTLKIQPAELGDSAVYLCASSPHGTSGAYEQYFGPGTRLTVT.

This sequence joins TRBV19 and TRBJ2-3; maybe TRBD1 (5 bases). This CDR3 comprises 15 residues. V was trimmed by 0 bases and J by 5 bases, leaving 12 bases between them. The germline gives CDR1 LNHDA, CDR2 SQIVND (reference sequence). The CDR3 region has the DNA TGTGCCAGTAGTATAGACGGCAGGGAAGGAGATACGCAGTATTTT. Its protein product is CASSIDGREGDTQYF.

J is TRBJ2-1 and V is TRBV2, with 13 bases that match TRBD2. After removal of 8 bases from V and 6 bases from J, the junction contained 7 bases not matched to a gene. The CDR3 extends over 15 amino acids. Germline CDR1 and CDR2: SNHLY and FYNNEI. For the CDR3, the DNA is TGTGCCAGCCCACTAGCGGGAGGGCCCGGCAATGAGCAGTTCTTC. Its translation: CASPLAGGPGNEQFF.

The rearrangement links TRBV28 to TRBJ2-2, with D uncertain. V was trimmed by 6 bases and J by 4 bases, leaving 15 bases between them. The V gene's germline CDR1 is MDHEN and CDR2 SYDVKM. The CDR3 is 15 amino acids. The CDR3 is CASRLPPRATGELFF. For the CDR3, the DNA is TGTGCCAGCAGACTACCCCCCCGGGCCACCGGGGAGCTGTTTTTT.

This chain uses TRBV6-1 with TRBJ2-1; TRBD2 agrees at 10 bases. This CDR3 is built from 16 residues. CDR1 and CDR2 from the germline V gene are MNHNS and SASEGT. V shed 2 bases and J 8 bases; nucleotides not matched to a gene: 9. The CDR3 region has the DNA TGTGCCAGCAGTGAAAGGGGCCTAGCGGGAGTAGATGAGCAGTTCTTC. It yields the protein CASSERGLAGVDEQFF.

The V gene is TRBV7-9, the J gene TRBJ2-7; D is perhaps TRBD2 (5 bases). Germline V CDR1 and CDR2: SEHNR, FQNEAQ (reference sequence). Trimming left V 1 base short and J 0 bases short, with 7 bases between. The CDR3 sequence is 14 residues long. The CDR3 DNA reads as TGTGCCAGCAGCTTAGGGGAGTACTCCTACGAGCAGTACTTC. Amino acid sequence: CASSLGEYSYEQYF.

This chain joins TRBV23-1 and TRBJ1-1, with 8 bases fitting TRBD1. TRBV23-1 is annotated as an ORF whose role is uncertain. The CDR3 sequence is 16 residues long. The trim removed 3 bases at V and 1 base at J, leaving 7 bases unmatched. Here the CDR3 reads CASSHRGQGWNTEAFF. The CDR3 DNA reads as TGCGCCAGCAGTCACCGAGGACAGGGATGGAACACTGAAGCTTTCTTT.

For the CDR3, the DNA is TGTGCCAGTAGTCAGCGCAGACCCTCCGGGACAGTCGGAAACACCATATATTTT. Its translation is CASSQRRPSGTVGNTIYF. This rearrangement joins TRBV19 to TRBJ1-3, with 7 nucleotides matching TRBD1. Per germline, CDR1 LNHDA and CDR2 SQIVND (reference sequence). After removal of 5 bases from V and 4 bases from J, the junction contained 17 bases not matched to a gene. The CDR3 covers 18 residues. The whole variable domain, remainder taken from reference TRBV19 and TRBJ1-3, is DGGITQSPKYLFRKEGQNVTLSCEQNLNHDAMYWYRQDPGQGLRLIYYSQIVNDFQKGDIAEGYSVSREKKESFPLTVTSAQKNPTAFYLCASSQRRPSGTVGNTIYFGEGSWLTVV.

This chain connects TRBV19 to TRBJ1-4; D not certain. The CDR3 contains 15 residues. The ends were cut back, 8 bases at V and 7 bases at J, with 20 bases in the middle. The germline V gene encodes CDR1 LNHDA and CDR2 SQIVND (reference sequence). CDR3 residues: CASWVGAGAFEKLFF. The CDR3 nucleotides read TGTGCCAGTTGGGTCGGAGCCGGCGCCTTTGAAAAACTGTTTTTT.

V is TRBV19 and J is TRBJ1-1; perhaps TRBD1 as D (5 bases). CDR3 size: 13 residues. V lost 8 bases and J lost 4, with 14 bases in between. Germline CDR1 is LNHDA and CDR2 is SQIVND (reference sequence). The CDR3 protein is CASLRGRGTEAFF. CDR3 nucleotide sequence: TGTGCCAGTTTAAGGGGAAGGGGCACTGAAGCTTTCTTT.

The V call is TRBV5-4, the J call TRBJ2-5, with 8 bases that match TRBD2. V lost 4 bases and J lost 2; bases outside the gene matches: 7. Germline CDR1 and CDR2: SGHNT and YYREEE (reference sequence). The CDR3 sequence is 15 residues long. The CDR3 protein is CASSAAGTRQETQYF. The CDR3 DNA reads as TGTGCCAGCAGCGCGGCCGGGACTAGACAAGAGACCCAGTACTTC.

The chain couples TRBV9 to TRBJ2-1, with a possible D match to TRBD1 (5 bases). The CDR3 sequence is 14 residues long. Germline V gene data show CDR1 as SGDLS and CDR2 as YYNGEE. Between the trimmed V and J ends, which lost 3 bases and 5 bases, there was a span of 12 bases. The CDR3 loop is CASSAGQANNEQFF. The DNA for the CDR3 is TGTGCCAGCAGCGCCGGACAAGCCAACAATGAGCAGTTCTTC. Looking up the rest from reference TRBV9 and TRBJ2-1 gives the full variable domain: DSGVTQTPKHLITATGQRVTLRCSPRSGDLSVYWYQQSLDQGLQFLIQYYNGEERAKGNILERFSAQQFPDLHSELNLSSLELGDSALYFCASSAGQANNEQFFGPGTRLTVL.

The chain has TRBV27 and TRBJ2-2; D is possibly TRBD2 (5 bases). Germline assignment: CDR1 MNHEY and CDR2 SMNVEV (reference sequence). Trimming stripped 2 bases from V and 4 bases from J, with 5 bases between. The CDR3 runs 13 residues. As DNA, the CDR3 is TGTGCCAGCAGTTTAAGCGGCACCGGGGAGCTGTTTTTT. Translating it yields CASSLSGTGELFF.

The gene calls are TRBV18 and TRBJ2-5; the D is unclear. V was cut by 3 bases and J by 5 bases, with 10 bases left in between. This CDR3 spans 13 amino acids. Germline V gene data show CDR1 as KGHSH and CDR2 as LQKENI. CDR3 residues: CASSPVEWETQYF. CDR3 coding DNA: TGTGCCAGCTCACCGGTGGAGTGGGAGACCCAGTACTTC. Full variable domain (missing parts from reference TRBV18 and TRBJ2-5): NAGVMQNPRHLVRRRGQEARLRCSPMKGHSHVYWYRQLPEEGLKFMVYLQKENIIDESGMPKERFSAEFPKEGPSILRIQQVVRGDSAAYFCASSPVEWETQYFGPGTRLLVL.

The V and J genes are TRBV10-2 and TRBJ2-7; weak D call: TRBD1 (5 bases). CDR3 length equals 13 residues. Trimming pared 5 bases from V and 2 bases from J, leaving 10 bases between. Per germline, CDR1 WSHSY and CDR2 SAAADI. This CDR3 reads CASSLQGPYEQYF. DNA for the CDR3: TGCGCCAGCAGTCTGCAGGGCCCCTACGAGCAGTACTTC.

A few counts support this clone. The CDR3 sequence: CAWSPLGGGGTYEQYF. The CDR3 nucleotides are TGTGCCTGGAGTCCATTAGGAGGAGGGGGGACCTACGAGCAGTACTTC. The chain employs TRBV30 and TRBJ2-7; D may correspond to TRBD1 or TRBD2 (6 bases each). The V gene's germline CDR1 is GTSNPN and CDR2 SVGIG (reference sequence). The CDR3 covers 16 residues. The V end was cut by 2 bases, the J end by 2 bases, with 19 bases between. The full variable domain, rest sourced from reference TRBV30 and TRBJ2-7, is SQTIHQWPATLVQPVGSPLSLECTVEGTSNPNLYWYRQAAGRGLQLLFYSVGIGQISSEVPQNLSASRPQDRQFILSSKKLLLSDSGFYLCAWSPLGGGGTYEQYFGPGTRLTVT.

The chain uses TRBV6-1 and TRBJ2-5, with TRBD1 matching over 11 bases. The germline gives CDR1 MNHNS, CDR2 SASEGT. With V trimmed by 1 base and J by 2 bases, 3 bases remained unmatched. The CDR3 runs to 16 residues. The CDR3 loop reads CASSEGWDRGQETQYF. For the CDR3, the DNA is TGTGCCAGCAGTGAAGGTTGGGACAGGGGGCAAGAGACCCAGTACTTC.

The chain has TRBV6-5 and TRBJ1-6; 7 positions match TRBD1. With 4 bases clipped from V and 9 bases from J, the junction kept 12 bases outside the gene matches. CDR1 is MNHEY and CDR2 is SVGAGI in the germline V gene. The CDR3 totals 16 residues. The DNA of the CDR3 is TGTGCCAGCAGTTCCCCCGCGACAGGGCAGGGTTCACCCCTCCACTTT. Translation: CASSSPATGQGSPLHF.

The chain is built from TRBV29-1 and TRBJ2-7; D is unclear. Germline CDR1 is SQVTM and CDR2 is ANQGSEA. CDR3 length equals 12 residues. V was clipped by 7 bases and J by 0 bases, with 10 bases between them. The CDR3 coding sequence is TGCAGCGGAATTGCGGACTCCTACGAGCAGTACTTC. This gives the protein CSGIADSYEQYF.

The V and J genes are TRBV30 and TRBJ2-2; 11 bases are a match to TRBD2. CDR1 GTSNPN and CDR2 SVGIG come from the germline V gene (reference sequence). Unmatched junction bases numbered 6, after V lost 5 bases and J lost 4 bases. The CDR3 covers 15 residues. CDR3 region: CAWGGLAEFTGELFF. In nucleotides, the CDR3 is TGTGCCTGGGGGGGACTAGCGGAGTTCACCGGGGAGCTGTTTTTT.

The genes are TRBV7-3 and TRBJ1-1; D is uncertain. The CDR3 is 14 amino acids. V was cut by 2 bases and J by 1 base, with 8 bases left in between. Germline lookup yields CDR1 SGHTA and CDR2 FQGTGA. The CDR3 reads CASSLDNRNTEAFF. CDR3 DNA sequence: TGTGCCAGCAGCTTAGACAACAGGAACACTGAAGCTTTCTTT.